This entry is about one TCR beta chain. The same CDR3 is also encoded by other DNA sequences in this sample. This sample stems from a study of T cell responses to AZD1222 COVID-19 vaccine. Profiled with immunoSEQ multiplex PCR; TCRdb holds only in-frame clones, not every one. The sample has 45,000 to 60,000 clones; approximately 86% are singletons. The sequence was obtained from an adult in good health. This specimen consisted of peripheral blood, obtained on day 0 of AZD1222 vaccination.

The CDR3: CASSLTRGMNTEAFF. The CDR3 bases are TGTGCCAGCAGCTTAACTCGCGGGATGAACACTGAAGCTTTCTTT. The chain joins TRBV7-3 to TRBJ1-1; no clear D gene. The germline V gene has CDR1 SGHTA and CDR2 FQGTGA. The V and J ends lost 0 bases and 0 bases respectively, with 8 bases between them. This CDR3 region has 15 residues.